This is a list of T cell receptor beta chains from one sample in a study of shared clonotypes between healthy human individuals. The method was immunoSEQ multiplex PCR; TCRdb's version includes in-frame clones alone and lacks a portion of them. The top ten clones hold more than 0.1% of a sample with some 2 million clones, about 95% of them seen once. Sequencing was done on a sample of naive CD4+ T cells sorted from blood. The origin of the receptors is a man aged 18-30 years in good health. The CDR3 runs from the conserved cysteine through the conserved F or W.

V	CDR3
TRBV7-2	CASSTERSGSIQYF
TRBV5-1	CASSSDRGGLNTEAFF
TRBV30	CAWSPKQTGGQETQYF
TRBV5-4	CASSLGPAGQYEQYF
TRBV10-1	CASSELATDTQYF
TRBV15	CATSRASTVSNEKLFF
TRBV27	CASSSGFTGELFF
TRBV6-6	CASSYSEENTEAFF
TRBV6-1	CASSERDMHWGFPSPLHF
TRBV5-4	CASSSIAGVQNEQFF
TRBV28	CASSPPASNYGYTF
TRBV2	CASSFTIPNQPQHF
TRBV5-6	CASSLGWTAGDGYTF
TRBV18	CASSNSRYSGTGVNEQFF
TRBV4-1	CASSQGSRSNPTGELFF
TRBV7-2	CASSLGSGANYGYTF
TRBV10-3	CASRRGHPNTGELFF
TRBV30	CAWIVSGVNTEAFF
TRBV6-6	CASSPRQGAHEQYF
TRBV28	CASSLQDYGNTIYF
TRBV10-1	CASSESVAGHTGELFF
TRBV2	CASSEGIYEQYF
TRBV7-3	CASSFSPGQANTGELFF
TRBV5-4	CASSGQVTDTQYF
TRBV6-5	CASSYVGTWTTGELFF
TRBV5-6	CASSWFPSGKSYEQYF
TRBV25-1	CASSESGTYEQYF
TRBV9	CASSPREGVYNEQFF
TRBV5-1	CASSAGHPTYEQYF
TRBV9	CASSALPDRADRNTEAFF
TRBV11-2	CASSLSGQGHGNTIYF
TRBV19	CASLGQYNSPLHF
TRBV9	CASSVTSGSTDTQYF
TRBV4-1	CASSQDIGGRSNNEQFF
TRBV6-8	CASSHLLIYGYTF
TRBV11-2	CASTPRRTGLGDTQYF
TRBV12-5	CASGLDPKTGSGSKAGANVLTF
TRBV15	CATSRWPDPSGRNTGELFF
TRBV11-3	CASSLISGGSTDTQYF
TRBV9	CASSPEGIKLFF
TRBV19	CASSRGVRGNTIYF
TRBV5-1	CASSSIAGGQETQYF
TRBV7-9	CASSTGLYEQYF
TRBV11-2	CASSLDSGKSYEQYF
TRBV5-7	CASSLRDSGTHPEKTQYF
TRBV10-2	CASSEGYGYTF
TRBV4-3	CASSQAVQGLTEAFF
TRBV5-4	CASSLEVTTTDTQYF
TRBV25-1	CASSESQLYGYTF
TRBV9	CASSGAPQSNEQFF
TRBV6-5	CASRPDAGELFF
TRBV27	CASSFSPPYQETQYF
TRBV30	CAWRARLNQPQHF
TRBV27	CASSSGLAGGFTYNEQFF
TRBV4-1	CASSRQPEETQYF